The sequence of this T cell receptor beta chain was determined in a study of blood T cell repertoires in COVID-19. Study-level background: COVID-19 samples from acute and convalescent phases originated in the United States, Italy and Spain. PBMCs, B-cell-depleted T cells, or T cells were the source of the cDNA or gDNA that made up the material.

How the authors handled the data: From reference gene primer amplification, estimates of nucleated cell counts were derived. TCRdb keeps only in-frame clones here, not all; method: immunoSEQ multiplex PCR. For V, J and clone size, that table is used; D and trimming come from the DNA. The sample lists roughly 70,000 clones, roughly 75% occurring once. Trimming removed 3 bases from V and 5 bases from J, with 7 bases in between. This CDR3 comprises 13 residues. The germline CDR1 and CDR2 sequences are SGHTA and FQGTGA. This chain uses TRBV7-3 with TRBJ2-2; TRBD1 is a possible D gene (5 bases). The sequencing input was peripheral blood. The sequence was collected from a human donor in a cohort sampled during active COVID-19. The CDR3 coding sequence is TGTGCCAGCAGCTTGACAGTAACCGGGGAGCTGTTTTTT. It specifies CASSLTVTGELFF.